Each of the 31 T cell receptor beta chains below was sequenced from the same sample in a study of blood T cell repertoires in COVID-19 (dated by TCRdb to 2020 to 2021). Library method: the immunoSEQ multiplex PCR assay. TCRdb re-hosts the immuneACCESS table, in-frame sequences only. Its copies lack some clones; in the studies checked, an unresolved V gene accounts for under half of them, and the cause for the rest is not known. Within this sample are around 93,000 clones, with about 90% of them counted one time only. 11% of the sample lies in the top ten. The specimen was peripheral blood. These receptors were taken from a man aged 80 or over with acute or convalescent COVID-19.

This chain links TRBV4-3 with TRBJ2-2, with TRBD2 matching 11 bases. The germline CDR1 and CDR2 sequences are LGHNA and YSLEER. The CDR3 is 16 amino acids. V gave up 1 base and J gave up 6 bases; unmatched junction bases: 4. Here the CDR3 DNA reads TGCGCCAGCAGCCAAGTGGTACTAGCGGGAGCCGGGGAGCTGTTTTTT. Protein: CASSQVVLAGAGELFF.

CDR3 sequence (DNA): TGTGCCAGCAGCTTAGGGACAGTCTTCAATCAGCCCCAGCATTTT. Its protein product is CASSLGTVFNQPQHF. V and J are TRBV7-2 and TRBJ1-5; TRBD1 is a possible D gene (6 bases). Trimming cost V 1 base and J 3 bases, with 10 bases left between them. The CDR3 is made up of 15 amino acids. From germline, CDR1 is SGHTA and CDR2 FQGNSA.

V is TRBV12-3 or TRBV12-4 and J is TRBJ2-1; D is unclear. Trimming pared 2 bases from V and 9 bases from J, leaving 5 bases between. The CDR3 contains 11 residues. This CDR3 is CASSLTREQFF. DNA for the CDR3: TGTGCCAGCAGTTTAACGCGTGAGCAGTTCTTC.

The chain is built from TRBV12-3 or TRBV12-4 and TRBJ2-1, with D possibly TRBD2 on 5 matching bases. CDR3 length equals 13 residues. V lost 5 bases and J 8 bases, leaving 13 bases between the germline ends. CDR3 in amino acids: CASSPLLEYEQFF. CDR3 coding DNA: TGTGCCAGCAGTCCCCTACTAGAGTATGAGCAGTTCTTC.

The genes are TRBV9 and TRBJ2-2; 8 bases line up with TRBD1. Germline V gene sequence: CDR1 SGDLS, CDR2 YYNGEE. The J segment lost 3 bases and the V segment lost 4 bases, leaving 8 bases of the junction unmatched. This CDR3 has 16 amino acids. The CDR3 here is CASSPRTGWDTGELFF. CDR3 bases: TGTGCCAGCAGCCCGAGGACAGGGTGGGACACCGGGGAGCTGTTTTTT. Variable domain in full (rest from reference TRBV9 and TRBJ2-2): DSGVTQTPKHLITATGQRVTLRCSPRSGDLSVYWYQQSLDQGLQFLIQYYNGEERAKGNILERFSAQQFPDLHSELNLSSLELGDSALYFCASSPRTGWDTGELFFGEGSRLTVL.

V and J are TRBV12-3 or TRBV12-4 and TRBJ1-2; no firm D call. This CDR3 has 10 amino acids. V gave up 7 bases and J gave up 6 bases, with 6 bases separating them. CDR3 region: CASTGNGYTF. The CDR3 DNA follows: TGTGCCAGCACCGGGAATGGCTACACCTTC.

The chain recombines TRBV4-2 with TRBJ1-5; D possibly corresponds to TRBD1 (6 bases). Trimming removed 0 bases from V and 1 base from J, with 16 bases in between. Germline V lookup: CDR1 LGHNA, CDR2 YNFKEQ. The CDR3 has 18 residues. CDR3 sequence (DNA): TGTGCCAGCAGCCAAGATCTAGGGGGGGCGACGAGCAATCAGCCCCAGCATTTT. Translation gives CASSQDLGGATSNQPQHF.

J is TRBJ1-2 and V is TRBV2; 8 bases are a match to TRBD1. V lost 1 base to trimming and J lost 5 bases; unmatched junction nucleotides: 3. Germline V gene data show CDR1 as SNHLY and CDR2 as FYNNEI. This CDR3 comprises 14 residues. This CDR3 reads CASSEGQGRYGYTF. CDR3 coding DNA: TGTGCCAGCAGTGAAGGACAGGGGAGGTATGGCTACACCTTC.

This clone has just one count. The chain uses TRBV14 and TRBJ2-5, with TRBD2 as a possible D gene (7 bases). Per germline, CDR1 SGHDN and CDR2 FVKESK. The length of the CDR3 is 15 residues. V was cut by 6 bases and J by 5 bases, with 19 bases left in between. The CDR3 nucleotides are TGTGCCAGCAGACCGATAGGGGGGGGCTTCGAGACCCAGTACTTC. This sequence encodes CASRPIGGGFETQYF.

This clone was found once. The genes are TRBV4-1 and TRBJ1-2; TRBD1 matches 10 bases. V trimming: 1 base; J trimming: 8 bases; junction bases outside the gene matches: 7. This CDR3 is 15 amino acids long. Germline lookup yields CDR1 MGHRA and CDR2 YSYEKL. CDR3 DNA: TGCGCCAGCAGCCAAGGGGGGACAGGGGAATGGGGCTACACCTTC. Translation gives CASSQGGTGEWGYTF.

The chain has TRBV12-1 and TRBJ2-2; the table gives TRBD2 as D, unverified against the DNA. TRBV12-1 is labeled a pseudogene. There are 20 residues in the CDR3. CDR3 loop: CASSFAWPTGILANTGELFF. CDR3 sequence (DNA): TGTGCCAGCAGCTTTGCGTGGCCGACCGGGATCTTAGCCAACACCGGGGAGCTGTTTTTT.

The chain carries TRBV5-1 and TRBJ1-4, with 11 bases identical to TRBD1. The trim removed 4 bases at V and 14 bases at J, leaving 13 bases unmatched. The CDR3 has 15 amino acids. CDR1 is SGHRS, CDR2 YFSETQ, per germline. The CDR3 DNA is TGCGCCAGCAGCCCAACGGGACAGGGGGGAGCGCCGCTGTTTTTT. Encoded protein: CASSPTGQGGAPLFF.

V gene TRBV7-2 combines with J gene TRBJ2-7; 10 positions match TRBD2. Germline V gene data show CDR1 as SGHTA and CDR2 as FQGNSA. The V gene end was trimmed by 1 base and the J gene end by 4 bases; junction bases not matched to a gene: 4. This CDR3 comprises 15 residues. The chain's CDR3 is CASSLEASGSYEQYF. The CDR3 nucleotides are TGTGCCAGCAGCTTAGAAGCTAGCGGGAGTTACGAGCAGTACTTC.

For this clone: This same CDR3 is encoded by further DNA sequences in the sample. CDR3 nucleotide sequence: TGTGCCAGCAGTTCCCGGACAGGGAATCAGCCCCAGCATTTT. Amino acid sequence: CASSSRTGNQPQHF. The chain links TRBV6-5 to TRBJ1-5; 8 bases fit TRBD1. Per germline, CDR1 MNHEY and CDR2 SVGAGI. V shed 4 bases, J shed 4 bases, and the junction held 3 bases outside the gene matches. The CDR3 runs to 14 residues.

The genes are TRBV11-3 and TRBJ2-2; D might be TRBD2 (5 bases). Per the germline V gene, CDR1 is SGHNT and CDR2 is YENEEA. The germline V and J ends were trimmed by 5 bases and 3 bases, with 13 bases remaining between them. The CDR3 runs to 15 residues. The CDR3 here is CASSDTGKYTGELFF. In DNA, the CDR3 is TGTGCCAGCAGCGATACCGGGAAATACACCGGGGAGCTGTTTTTT.

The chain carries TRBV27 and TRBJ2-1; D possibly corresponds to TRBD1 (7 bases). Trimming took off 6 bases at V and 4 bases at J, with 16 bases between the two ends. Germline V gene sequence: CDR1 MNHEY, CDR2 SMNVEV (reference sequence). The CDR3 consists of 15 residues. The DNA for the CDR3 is TGTGCCAGCAGCCAGGGGGGCGGATTATACAATGAGCAGTTCTTC. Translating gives CASSQGGGLYNEQFF.

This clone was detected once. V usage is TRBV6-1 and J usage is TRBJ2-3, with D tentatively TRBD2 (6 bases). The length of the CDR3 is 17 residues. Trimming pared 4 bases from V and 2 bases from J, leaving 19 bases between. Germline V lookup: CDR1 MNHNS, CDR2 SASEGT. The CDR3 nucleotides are TGTGCCAGCAGTGGTCGCGGGACGGAACTCAACACAGATACGCAGTATTTT. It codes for CASSGRGTELNTDTQYF.

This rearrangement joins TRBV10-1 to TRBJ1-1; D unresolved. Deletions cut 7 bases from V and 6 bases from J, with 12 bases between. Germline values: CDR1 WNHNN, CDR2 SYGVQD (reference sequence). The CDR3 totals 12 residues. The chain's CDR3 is CASTGNDAEAFF. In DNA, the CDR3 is TGCGCCAGCACAGGCAATGACGCTGAAGCTTTCTTT.

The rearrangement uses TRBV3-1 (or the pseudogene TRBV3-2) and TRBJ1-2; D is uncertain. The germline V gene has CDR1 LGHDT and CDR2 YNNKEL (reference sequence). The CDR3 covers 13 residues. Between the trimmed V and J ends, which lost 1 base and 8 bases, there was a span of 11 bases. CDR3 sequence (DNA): TGTGCCAGCAGCCAAGGTGTGGAGGGAGGCTACACCTTC. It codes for CASSQGVEGGYTF.

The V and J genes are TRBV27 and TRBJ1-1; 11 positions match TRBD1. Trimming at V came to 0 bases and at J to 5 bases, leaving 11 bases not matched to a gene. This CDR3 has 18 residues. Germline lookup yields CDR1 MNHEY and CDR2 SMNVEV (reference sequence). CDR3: CASSLSRTGGAGWTEAFF. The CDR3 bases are TGTGCCAGCAGTTTATCCCGGACAGGGGGCGCCGGGTGGACTGAAGCTTTCTTT.

The CDR3 loop reads CASSLGNQPNTDTQYF. The CDR3 region has the DNA TGTGCCAGCAGCCTCGGGAATCAGCCGAACACAGATACGCAGTATTTT. This chain joins TRBV5-4 and TRBJ2-3, with a possible D match to TRBD2 (5 bases). This CDR3 is built from 16 residues. V lost 4 bases and J lost 2, with 17 bases in between. Germline V gene data show CDR1 as SGHNT and CDR2 as YYREEE (reference sequence).

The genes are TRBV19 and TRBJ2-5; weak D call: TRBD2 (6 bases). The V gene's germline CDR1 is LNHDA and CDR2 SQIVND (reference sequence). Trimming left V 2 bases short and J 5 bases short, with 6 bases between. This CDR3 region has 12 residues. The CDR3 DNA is TGTGCCAGTAGTATACGGGAGGAGACCCAGTACTTC. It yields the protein CASSIREETQYF.

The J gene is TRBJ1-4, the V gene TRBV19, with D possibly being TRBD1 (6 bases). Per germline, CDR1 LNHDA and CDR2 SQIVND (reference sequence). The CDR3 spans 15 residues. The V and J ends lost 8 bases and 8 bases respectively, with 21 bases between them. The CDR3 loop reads CASDSGQKRMEKLFF. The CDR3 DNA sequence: TGTGCCAGTGACTCAGGACAGAAAAGGATGGAAAAACTGTTTTTT.

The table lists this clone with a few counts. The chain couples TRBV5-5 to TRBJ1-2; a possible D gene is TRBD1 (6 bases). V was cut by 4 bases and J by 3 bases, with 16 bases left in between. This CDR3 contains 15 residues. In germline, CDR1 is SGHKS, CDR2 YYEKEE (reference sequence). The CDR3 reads CASSLQGRADYGYTF. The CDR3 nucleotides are TGTGCCAGCAGCCTACAGGGAAGGGCGGACTATGGCTACACCTTC.

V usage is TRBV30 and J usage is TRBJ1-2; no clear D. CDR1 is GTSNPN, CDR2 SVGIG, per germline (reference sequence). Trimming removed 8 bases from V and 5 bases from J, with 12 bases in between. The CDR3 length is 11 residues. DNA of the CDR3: TGTGCCGGCCCCCGTGGTTATGGCTACACCTTC. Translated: CAGPRGYGYTF. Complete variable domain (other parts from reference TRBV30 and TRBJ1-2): SQTIHQWPATLVQPVGSPLSLECTVEGTSNPNLYWYRQAAGRGLQLLFYSVGIGQISSEVPQNLSASRPQDRQFILSSKKLLLSDSGFYLCAGPRGYGYTFGSGTRLTVV.

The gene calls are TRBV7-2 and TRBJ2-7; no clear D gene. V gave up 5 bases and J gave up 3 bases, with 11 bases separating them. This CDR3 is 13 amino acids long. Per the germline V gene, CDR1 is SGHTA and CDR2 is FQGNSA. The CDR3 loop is CASSKQRGYEQYF. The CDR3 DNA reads TGTGCCAGCAGCAAACAAAGAGGCTACGAGCAGTACTTC.

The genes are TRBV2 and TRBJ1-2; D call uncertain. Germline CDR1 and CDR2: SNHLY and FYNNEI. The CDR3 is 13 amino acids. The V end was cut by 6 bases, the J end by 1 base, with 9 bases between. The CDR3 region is CASSPGNNYGYTF. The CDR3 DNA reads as TGTGCCAGCAGCCCAGGCAATAACTATGGCTACACCTTC.

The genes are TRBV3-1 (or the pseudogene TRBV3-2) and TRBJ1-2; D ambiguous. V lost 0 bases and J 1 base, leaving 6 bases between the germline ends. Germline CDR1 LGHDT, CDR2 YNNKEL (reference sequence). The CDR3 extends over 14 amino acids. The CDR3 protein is CASSQEADNYGYTF. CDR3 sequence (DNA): TGTGCCAGCAGCCAAGAAGCCGATAACTATGGCTACACCTTC.

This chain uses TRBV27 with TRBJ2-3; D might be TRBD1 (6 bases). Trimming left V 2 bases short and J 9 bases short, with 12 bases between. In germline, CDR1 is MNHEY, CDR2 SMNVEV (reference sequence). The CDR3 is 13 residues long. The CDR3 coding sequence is TGTGCCAGCAGTTTAGAAGGGACAAGCACGCAGTATTTT. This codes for CASSLEGTSTQYF.

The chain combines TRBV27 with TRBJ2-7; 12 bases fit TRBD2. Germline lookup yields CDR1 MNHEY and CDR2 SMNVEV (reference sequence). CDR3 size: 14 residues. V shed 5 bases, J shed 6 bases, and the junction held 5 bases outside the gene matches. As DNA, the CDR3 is TGTGCCAGCAGTAAAGGACTAGCGGGATCCGAGCAGTACTTC. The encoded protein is CASSKGLAGSEQYF.

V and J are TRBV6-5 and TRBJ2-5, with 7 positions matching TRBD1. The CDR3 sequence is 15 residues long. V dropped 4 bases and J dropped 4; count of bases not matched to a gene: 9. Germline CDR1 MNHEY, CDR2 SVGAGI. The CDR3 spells CASSWLTGVRETQYF. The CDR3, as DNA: TGTGCCAGCAGTTGGCTTACAGGGGTTAGAGAGACCCAGTACTTC.